These 25 T cell receptor beta chains share one sample of origin, sequenced in a study of response to subunit inactivated influenza vaccine (dated by TCRdb to the late 2010s). Libraries came from RT-PCR. The listed sequencing device is Illumina HiSeq 2500. The public reads were quality trimmed at Q25 with fastp and then assembled into clones with MiXCR by TCRdb, keeping productive beta chains. Entries are consolidated by CDR3 protein sequence, retaining the most common genes and DNA. A total of over 400,000 distinct CDR3 sequences appear in this sample, 10% to 11% of them only once. Roughly 12% of the sample rests with the top ten. The time point label here, explained by the study, means: around 42 days after influenza vaccine administration. The sample consisted of PBMCs from blood, taken roughly 45 days after vaccination. These receptors came from a man in his forties or fifties who received an inactivated influenza vaccine. Donor details come from another sample of the same person, matched by shared clones.

This clonotype was counted only a few times. This chain connects TRBV20-1 to TRBJ2-1; D uncertain. Trimming took 1 base from V and 10 from J, leaving 11 bases between them. CDR3 length: 12 amino acids. Looked up from germline, CDR1 is DFQATT and CDR2 is SNEGSKA (reference sequence). The CDR3 nucleotides are TGCAGTGCTAGAGGAGATTTTCGCGAGCAGTTCTTC. This sequence encodes CSARGDFREQFF.

This chain joins TRBV27 and TRBJ2-7; the match to TRBD1 covers 7 bases. Germline V gives CDR1 MNHEY, CDR2 SMNVEV (reference sequence). This CDR3 is built from 15 residues. V lost 4 bases to trimming and J lost 1 base; unmatched junction nucleotides: 7. The CDR3 protein is CASSSEWDSSYEQYF. The CDR3 DNA is TGTGCCAGCAGTTCTGAATGGGACAGTTCCTACGAGCAGTACTTC.

The chain has TRBV7-2 and TRBJ2-6, with D possibly TRBD2 on 6 matching bases. V dropped 5 bases and J dropped 0 bases, with 8 bases sitting between them. Germline V CDR1 and CDR2: SGHTA, FQGNSA. The CDR3 spans 15 residues. The CDR3 is CASSPGSSGANVLTF. Here the CDR3 DNA reads TGTGCCAGCAGCCCCGGGAGCTCTGGGGCCAACGTCCTGACTTTC.

The chain joins TRBV21-1 to TRBJ2-7; the DNA was not used to check the table's D call, TRBD1. TRBV21-1 is a known pseudogene. The CDR3 spans 16 residues. The DNA of the CDR3 is TGTGCCAGCAGCAAAGCGCCAAGGGACAGGTTCTACGAGCAGTACTTC. Translation: CASSKAPRDRFYEQYF.

There are a few counts of this clonotype. The chain joins TRBV12-3 or TRBV12-4 to TRBJ2-7, with D tentatively TRBD1 (6 bases). CDR3 size: 13 residues. V lost 6 bases and J 2 bases, leaving 11 bases between the germline ends. This CDR3 is CASRETGAYEQYF. Here the CDR3 DNA reads TGTGCCAGCAGGGAGACAGGCGCCTACGAGCAGTACTTC.

In this sample, this clonotype turned up many times. The CDR3 here is CASSPGLAGEQYF. The CDR3 coding sequence is TGTGCCAGCAGTCCCGGACTAGCCGGCGAGCAGTACTTC. The chain links TRBV27 to TRBJ2-7; TRBD2 matches 8 bases. Germline trimming cut 5 bases from V and 6 bases from J; bases unmatched to any gene: 6. CDR1 and CDR2 (germline): MNHEY, SMNVEV (reference sequence). This CDR3 has 13 residues.

A remark on this clonotype: It is unclear where the CDR3 begins or ends on the DNA, so no DNA is shown, and the CDR3 is as TCRdb lists it. The V and J genes are TRBV27 and TRBJ2-7. The CDR3 has 13 residues if both end residues are counted. Germline V lookup: CDR1 MNHEY, CDR2 SMNVEV (reference sequence). The chain's CDR3 is CASSFGEGEEQYF.

This clonotype was counted between two and nine times. The chain links TRBV20-1 to TRBJ1-5, with 8 nucleotides matching TRBD1. This CDR3 region has 13 residues. After removal of 1 base from V and 9 bases from J, the junction contained 5 bases not matched to a gene. The germline gives CDR1 DFQATT, CDR2 SNEGSKA (reference sequence). CDR3 in DNA: TGCAGTGCTAGAGTACAGGGGGACTCGCCCCAGCATTTT. Translation gives CSARVQGDSPQHF.

In its sample, this clonotype was seen a few times. The chain employs TRBV7-2 and TRBJ1-2; tentative D call: TRBD1 (6 bases). The CDR3 extends over 13 amino acids. Between the trimmed V and J ends, which lost 5 bases and 8 bases, there was a span of 15 bases. Germline V gene data show CDR1 as SGHTA and CDR2 as FQGNSA. DNA of the CDR3: TGTGCCAGCAGCATCGACAGGATTCGGGGCTACACCTTC. This gives the protein CASSIDRIRGYTF.

The V gene is TRBV29-1, the J gene TRBJ1-2; D might be TRBD1 (5 bases). The CDR3 runs to 12 residues. Trimming pared 5 bases from V and 7 bases from J, leaving 14 bases between. Germline CDR1 reads SQVTM; CDR2 reads ANQGSEA. The CDR3 nucleotides are TGCAGCGTTAATCGGGACGGTGGTGGCTACACCTTC. This gives the protein CSVNRDGGGYTF.

This clonotype was seen more than once but under ten times. This rearrangement joins TRBV6-2 or TRBV6-3 to TRBJ1-5; D possibly corresponds to TRBD1 (6 bases). This CDR3 has 14 amino acids. Per the germline V gene, CDR1 is MNHEY and CDR2 is SVGEGT. The germline V and J ends were trimmed by 6 bases and 2 bases, with 11 bases remaining between them. In DNA form, the CDR3 reads TGTGCCAGCAGACAGGGTTTTGGCAATCAGCCCCAGCATTTT. Translation: CASRQGFGNQPQHF.

The chain couples TRBV5-1 to TRBJ2-5; D gene unclear. The V gene lost 4 bases and the J gene lost 1 base, with 14 bases spanning the gap. CDR1 SGHRS and CDR2 YFSETQ come from the germline V gene. The CDR3 covers 15 residues. CDR3 DNA sequence: TGCGCCAGCAGCCAACCGACTGGGGTCCAAGAGACCCAGTACTTC. It is translated as CASSQPTGVQETQYF.

Turning to this clonotype: A much larger clone is a single base away; this may be a read error. The V gene is TRBV12-3 or TRBV12-4, the J gene TRBJ2-3; 9 nucleotides line up with TRBD2. CDR3 size: 16 residues. V gave up 6 bases and J gave up 4 bases; unmatched junction bases: 11. CDR3 DNA: TGTGCCAGCAGATACGAGGCTAGCGGGGCTTCAGATACGCAGTATTTT. Its translation: CASRYEASGASDTQYF.

The chain links TRBV7-2 to TRBJ2-3; a weak D match, TRBD1 (5 bases). The V end lost 6 bases, the J end lost 1 base, and 11 bases lay between the germline ends. Germline assignment: CDR1 SGHTA and CDR2 FQGNSA. The CDR3 runs 14 residues. CDR3 sequence (DNA): TGTGCCAGCAGGTGGGGCAGGGGCACAGATACGCAGTATTTT. Protein sequence: CASRWGRGTDTQYF.

This chain connects TRBV5-1 to TRBJ2-7; D is unclear. The CDR3 runs to 13 residues. Deletions cut 3 bases from V and 0 bases from J, with 7 bases between. From germline, CDR1 is SGHRS and CDR2 YFSETQ. The CDR3 protein is CASSWINSYEQYF. In nucleotides, the CDR3 is TGCGCCAGCAGCTGGATTAACTCCTACGAGCAGTACTTC.

This clonotype has ten or more counts. V and J are TRBV12-3 or TRBV12-4 and TRBJ2-2, with D maybe TRBD1 (5 bases). The CDR3 runs 14 residues. V shed 8 bases and J shed 2 bases, with 12 bases lying between them. The CDR3 sequence: CASLDKPNTGELFF. The CDR3 bases are TGTGCCAGCTTGGACAAGCCCAACACCGGGGAGCTGTTTTTT.

The table lists this clonotype with many counts. The chain joins TRBV29-1 to TRBJ2-7; TRBD1 agrees at 9 bases. V was clipped by 4 bases and J by 6 bases; unmatched bases: 7. Germline-derived CDR1 and CDR2 are SQVTM and ANQGSEA. CDR3 length: 13 amino acids. The CDR3 sequence is CSVAGTGKVEQYF. For the CDR3, the DNA is TGCAGCGTTGCTGGGACAGGGAAAGTCGAGCAGTACTTC.

This clonotype was picked up many times. V usage is TRBV27 and J usage is TRBJ2-7; D call uncertain. The CDR3 is 15 amino acids. In germline, CDR1 is MNHEY, CDR2 SMNVEV (reference sequence). Trimming stripped 5 bases from V and 0 bases from J, with 14 bases between. The CDR3 DNA reads as TGTGCCAGCAGTCCCTTGATCCCAGACTCCTACGAGCAGTACTTC. This translates into CASSPLIPDSYEQYF.

This chain connects TRBV7-2 to TRBJ1-1, with unresolved D. The V and J ends lost 1 base and 4 bases respectively, with 13 bases between them. This CDR3 has 15 residues. Germline assignment: CDR1 SGHTA and CDR2 FQGNSA. CDR3 sequence: CASSLVAGSSTEAFF. For the CDR3, the DNA is TGTGCCAGCAGCTTAGTTGCGGGGAGCAGCACTGAAGCTTTCTTT.

This clonotype came up a few times. CDR3 nucleotides: TGTGCCAGCAGCCCAGGGGTAAGGGCACTCTACGAGCAGTACTTC. Its translation: CASSPGVRALYEQYF. V is TRBV7-9 and J is TRBJ2-7; D might be TRBD1 (6 bases). This CDR3 has 15 residues. The germline V gene encodes CDR1 SEHNR and CDR2 FQNEAQ (reference sequence). V was trimmed by 5 bases and J by 3 bases, leaving 17 bases between them.

This clonotype was counted ten times or more. The chain is built from TRBV6-5 and TRBJ2-5; TRBD2 agrees at 7 bases. Trimming removed 0 bases from V and 5 bases from J; junction bases left unmatched: 9. This CDR3 is built from 16 residues. The germline CDR1 and CDR2 sequences are MNHEY and SVGAGI. Here the CDR3 DNA reads TGTGCCAGCAGTTACTCCCCGGGAGCGGGGTGGGAGACCCAGTACTTC. It encodes CASSYSPGAGWETQYF.

V gene TRBV5-5 combines with J gene TRBJ1-2, with 8 bases matching TRBD1. The V and J ends lost 2 bases and 7 bases, in that order; junction bases with no gene match: 13. Germline V gives CDR1 SGHKS, CDR2 YYEKEE (reference sequence). CDR3 length: 16 amino acids. The CDR3 sequence is CASSFWDRKFWVGYTF. In DNA form, the CDR3 reads TGTGCCAGCAGCTTTTGGGACAGGAAATTTTGGGTTGGCTACACCTTC.

The gene calls are TRBV25-1 and TRBJ2-3; D unclear. This CDR3 has 13 residues. Germline CDR1 reads MGHDK; CDR2 reads SYGVNS. With 0 bases removed from V and 4 bases from J, the gap between germline ends came to 5 bases. CDR3 in amino acids: CASSEYEPDTQYF. CDR3 bases: TGTGCCAGCAGTGAATATGAGCCAGATACGCAGTATTTT.

The count of this clonotype is one. This sequence joins TRBV25-1 and TRBJ2-7, with D maybe TRBD1 (6 bases). Germline CDR1 and CDR2: MGHDK and SYGVNS. Trimming left V 6 bases short and J 2 bases short, with 11 bases between. The CDR3 loop spans 13 amino acids. The CDR3 DNA follows: TGTGCCAGCAGGGCGGCAGGGGCCTACGAGCAGTACTTC. It is translated as CASRAAGAYEQYF.

The gene calls are TRBV7-2 and TRBJ1-2; 8 positions agree with TRBD1. The CDR3 sequence is 14 residues long. Germline lookup yields CDR1 SGHTA and CDR2 FQGNSA. Trimming cost V 0 bases and J 5 bases; bases outside gene matches: 2. Written as DNA, the CDR3 is TGTGCCAGCAGCTTAGCGCGACAGGGGTATGGCTACACCTTC. This sequence encodes CASSLARQGYGYTF.